The T cell receptor beta chain described here comes from a study of shared clonotypes between healthy human individuals. Study overall: Donors had three CD4 naive, three CD4 memory, two CD8 naive and one CD8 memory plate apiece.

CDR3 size: 15 residues. Trimming shortened V by 0 bases and J by 5 bases, and 16 bases separated the two germline ends. Germline assignment: CDR1 SQVTM and CDR2 ANQGSEA. The authors distributed each subset's genomic DNA evenly over several immunoSEQ plates. The protocol was immunoSEQ multiplex PCR, while the TCRdb copy is restricted to in-frame clones and leaves out a portion. The data contain 2,500,000 or so clones, roughly 93% of them seen just once; the ten biggest clones take up 0.36%. Sequencing was carried out using naive CD4+ T cells from PBMCs. Specified subset: CD45RA+ positively selected. This TCR came from a man aged 18-30 years in good health. Some clones in this sample may be carry-over from other donors' samples. The V and J genes are TRBV29-1 and TRBJ1-1, with D perhaps TRBD1 (6 bases). The CDR3 region is CSVEEVWGAGTEAFF. CDR3 bases: TGCAGCGTTGAAGAGGTTTGGGGGGCAGGTACTGAAGCTTTCTTT.